This TCR beta chain was documented in a study of beta chain features in type 1 diabetes. Concerning this clone: Antigen specificity is unknown.

Since all of the isolated RNA was reverse transcribed, expressed TCRB transcripts were what got sequenced. Data came from immunoSEQ multiplex PCR; TCRdb stores just in-frame clones and leaves some out. The sample has 250,000 to 350,000 clones; 14% are singletons. Study-wide results and caveats: Type 1 diabetes patients showed a moderate but significant shortening of TCRB CDR3s in all four CD4+ subsets. The study found fewer insertions and more deletions at VDJ junctions in type 1 diabetes patients.

V lost 0 bases and J 6 bases, leaving 8 bases between the germline ends. The CDR3 runs to 13 residues. Per germline, CDR1 SGHDN and CDR2 FVKESK. The chain carries TRBV14 and TRBJ1-1; tentative D call: TRBD1 (6 bases). Sample: central memory CD4+ T cells from blood. This sequence originates from a man aged 25 to 45 in good health. CDR3 sequence (DNA): TGTGCCAGCAGCCAAGATAAGGGGGCTGAAGCTTTCTTT. Its translation is CASSQDKGAEAFF. The full variable domain, completed using reference TRBV14 and TRBJ1-1, is EAGVTQFPSHSVIEKGQTVTLRCDPISGHDNLYWYRRVMGKEIKFLLHFVKESKQDESGMPNNRFLAERTGGTYSTLKVQPAELEDSGVYFCASSQDKGAEAFFGQGTRLTVV.